A selection of T cell receptor beta chains follows, all from one sample in a study of cytomegalovirus exposure and HLA in healthy donors. Sequencing was performed with immunoSEQ multiplex PCR; in TCRdb, only in-frame clones are kept and a portion is missing. Of 210,000 or so clones listed, roughly 88% were seen once; the top ten hold 2.9%. The specimen was PBMCs. Source of these receptors: a woman aged 18-29 years in good health and CMV-seronegative. Each CDR3 is given with its conserved first and last residue. The order of the fields is CDR3 protein, CDR3 DNA, clone size, D gene, V gene, J gene. D genes are given only for firm matches. A row's size may be missing; if present it is once, few, many or a size class.

CDR3: CSVEPAGIYEQYF
DNA: TGCAGCGTTGAACCCGCGGGGATCTACGAGCAGTACTTC
size: .
D: .
V: TRBV29-1
J: TRBJ2-7

CDR3: CASSPTPGTGGGQPQHF
DNA: TGCGCCAGCAGTCCTACCCCGGGGACAGGGGGCGGTCAGCCCCAGCATTTT
size: .
D: TRBD1
V: TRBV5-1
J: TRBJ1-5

CDR3: CASSPRSVSGNTIYF
DNA: TGTGCCAGCTCACCACGGTCAGTCTCAGGAAACACCATATATTTT
size: once
D: .
V: TRBV18
J: TRBJ1-3

CDR3: CASRGEAGGPGTGELFF
DNA: TGTGCCAGCAGGGGGGAAGCGGGAGGGCCGGGCACCGGGGAGCTGTTTTTT
size: .
D: TRBD2
V: TRBV5-4
J: TRBJ2-2

CDR3: CASSWKRRSTDTQYF
DNA: TGTGCCAGCAGTTGGAAGCGGCGATCCACAGATACGCAGTATTTT
size: once
D: .
V: TRBV27
J: TRBJ2-3

CDR3: CASEDRGHQPQHF
DNA: TGTGCCAGCGAGGACAGGGGGCATCAGCCCCAGCATTTT
size: .
D: TRBD1
V: TRBV28
J: TRBJ1-5

CDR3: CASSYTLTNNYGYTF
DNA: TGTGCCAGCAGTTACACCCTAACCAACAACTATGGCTACACCTTC
size: .
D: .
V: TRBV6-5
J: TRBJ1-2

CDR3: CASSYLQRSYEQYF
DNA: TGTGCCAGCAGTTACCTCCAGCGCTCCTACGAGCAGTACTTC
size: .
D: .
V: TRBV28
J: TRBJ2-7

CDR3: CAWSVTGYSQPQHF
DNA: TGTGCCTGGAGTGTCACAGGGTACTCTCAGCCCCAGCATTTT
size: .
D: .
V: TRBV30
J: TRBJ1-5

CDR3: CASSPWSGRTYEQYF
DNA: TGTGCCAGCAGCCCTTGGAGCGGGAGAACCTACGAGCAGTACTTC
size: .
D: TRBD2
V: TRBV7-2
J: TRBJ2-7

CDR3: CASSPIQGEAFF
DNA: TGTGCCAGCAGCCCGATTCAGGGTGAAGCTTTCTTT
size: .
D: .
V: TRBV5-5
J: TRBJ1-1

CDR3: CASSVDPGLAGGINEQFF
DNA: TGTGCCAGCAGCGTAGATCCAGGACTAGCGGGAGGTATTAATGAGCAGTTCTTC
size: .
D: TRBD2
V: TRBV9
J: TRBJ2-1

CDR3: CASSLRPGGRTDTQYF
DNA: TGTGCCAGCAGTCTAAGACCCGGAGGACGGACAGATACGCAGTATTTT
size: .
D: .
V: TRBV2
J: TRBJ2-3

CDR3: CASSNRGAGNTIYF
DNA: TGTGCCAGCAGCAACAGGGGAGCTGGAAACACCATATATTTT
size: .
D: TRBD1
V: TRBV9
J: TRBJ1-3

CDR3: CATHRQGDDGYTF
DNA: TGTGCCACCCATAGACAGGGGGATGATGGCTACACCTTC
size: .
D: TRBD1
V: TRBV7-2
J: TRBJ1-2

CDR3: CASSQGRQLYGYTF
DNA: TGCGCCAGCAGCCAAGGGCGACAGCTCTATGGCTACACCTTC
size: few
D: .
V: TRBV4-1
J: TRBJ1-2

CDR3: CAILRSGDYEQYF
DNA: TGTGCCATCCTGAGGTCGGGGGATTACGAGCAGTACTTC
size: .
D: .
V: TRBV10-3
J: TRBJ2-7

CDR3: CASTFRASTDTQYF
DNA: TGTGCCAGCACGTTCAGGGCCAGCACAGATACGCAGTATTTT
size: .
D: .
V: TRBV2
J: TRBJ2-3

CDR3: CASRNRGAGRGRTYEQYF
DNA: TGTGCCAGCAGAAATCGGGGGGCGGGCAGGGGGCGCACCTACGAGCAGTACTTC
size: .
D: .
V: TRBV28
J: TRBJ2-7

CDR3: CASSEAPEYEQYF
DNA: TGTGCCAGCAGTGAAGCACCGGAGTACGAGCAGTACTTC
size: .
D: .
V: TRBV2
J: TRBJ2-7

CDR3: CASSTGQEVHNEQFF
DNA: TGTGCCAGCAGCACGGGACAGGAGGTACACAATGAGCAGTTCTTC
size: .
D: TRBD1
V: TRBV5-4
J: TRBJ2-1

CDR3: CSVRGSPSGSLFSSYNEQFF
DNA: TGCAGCGTGAGGGGGTCGCCCAGCGGGAGCCTCTTCAGCTCCTACAATGAGCAGTTCTTC
size: .
D: TRBD2
V: TRBV29-1
J: TRBJ2-1

CDR3: CATSRAGTAHTEAFF
DNA: TGTGCCACCAGCAGAGCCGGGACAGCGCACACTGAAGCTTTCTTT
size: .
D: TRBD1
V: TRBV15
J: TRBJ1-1

CDR3: CASSEAAGVSYEQYF
DNA: TGTGCCAGCAGTGAAGCAGCGGGGGTCTCCTACGAGCAGTACTTC
size: .
D: TRBD2
V: TRBV6-1
J: TRBJ2-7

CDR3: CASSFLSRGRGEQYF
DNA: TGTGCCAGCAGTTTCCTTTCCCGCGGGAGAGGCGAGCAGTACTTC
size: .
D: TRBD2
V: TRBV28
J: TRBJ2-7

CDR3: CASSESWGAFEAFF
DNA: TGCGCCAGCAGTGAGTCGTGGGGAGCCTTCGAAGCTTTCTTT
size: .
D: .
V: TRBV10-2
J: TRBJ1-1

CDR3: CASSLEQRPDRGSGELFF
DNA: TGTGCCAGCAGCTTGGAACAAAGGCCGGACCGGGGATCCGGGGAGCTGTTTTTT
size: few
D: .
V: TRBV5-6
J: TRBJ2-2

CDR3: CASSHLGGVLAGELFF
DNA: TGTGCCAGCAGTCACCTAGGGGGCGTTCTCGCCGGGGAGCTGTTTTTT
size: .
D: TRBD1
V: TRBV27
J: TRBJ2-2

CDR3: CASSQEQLRRLANNEQFF
DNA: TGTGCCAGCAGCCAAGAACAGTTGAGACGGTTGGCCAACAATGAGCAGTTCTTC
size: .
D: .
V: TRBV4-2
J: TRBJ2-1

CDR3: CASSTWDSTDTQYF
DNA: TGTGCCAGCAGTACCTGGGACTCCACAGATACGCAGTATTTT
size: .
D: .
V: TRBV6-7
J: TRBJ2-3